Sequencing of this T cell receptor (beta chain) was carried out in a study of blood T cell repertoires in COVID-19. Study in general: COVID-19 samples from acute and convalescent phases originated in the United States, Italy and Spain. PBMCs, B-cell-depleted T cells, or T cells were the source of the cDNA or gDNA that made up the material.

This CDR3 comprises 14 residues. Germline V gene lookup returns CDR1 SGHTA and CDR2 FQGNSA. Trimming removed 1 base from V and 5 bases from J, with 11 bases in between. As originally analysed: Estimates of nucleated cell counts were drawn from the amplification of reference gene primers. Measured with immunoSEQ multiplex PCR; TCRdb has only the in-frame clones, and not every one. Clone size and V and J calls were adopted from that table, with D and trimming inferred from the DNA. The sample lists around 80,000 clones; 75% to 95% were seen once. The chain is built from TRBV7-2 and TRBJ1-2; a possible D gene is TRBD1 (5 bases). The sequenced sample was peripheral blood. This receptor was obtained from a woman older than 75 with acute or convalescent COVID-19. The CDR3 here is CASSLDARAYGYTF. The CDR3, as DNA: TGTGCCAGCAGCTTAGATGCCAGGGCTTATGGCTACACCTTC.